This T cell receptor (beta chain) was identified in a study of siplizumab effects on memory and regulatory T cells. Regarding the study as a whole: The naive T cell population seemed more diverse than memory cells and seemed a major contributor to the alloresponse. Of the proliferating CD4+ or CD8+ clones, roughly 80-95% lacked a naive or memory phenotype that could be assigned.

This CDR3 is built from 15 residues. V was cut by 7 bases and J by 4 bases, with 17 bases left in between. The germline V gene encodes CDR1 MNHNS and CDR2 SASEGT. TCRdb keeps only in-frame clones here, not all; method: immunoSEQ multiplex PCR. Of about 91,000 clones in the sample, under 95% are singletons; the top ten hold around 6.5%. Comment on this clone: Its antigen is as yet unknown.

The TCR comes from a human donor in good health. Sequencing was done on a sample of CD8+ T cells sorted from blood. The chain is built from TRBV6-1 and TRBJ1-5; no firm D call. CDR3: CASMFLQGQNQPQHF. The CDR3 coding sequence is TGTGCCAGCATGTTTTTACAAGGGCAAAATCAGCCCCAGCATTTT.